A selection of T cell receptor beta chains follows, all from one sample in a study of PD-1 blockade in mismatch repair-deficient tumors. TCRdb's copy holds only in-frame clones and misses some; the assay was immunoSEQ multiplex PCR. Of about 130,000 clones listed, roughly 90% are singletons. Sequencing used peripheral blood, obtained approximately 72 weeks after starting pembrolizumab. Receptors originate from an adult with mismatch repair-deficient cancer. Each CDR3 is given with its conserved first and last residue. Clone size is stated in some rows and not others, as once, few, many or a class when expanded.

>NA|TRBJ2-6|TRBV28
CASTAPSGANVLTF
>NA|TRBJ1-5|TRBV6-5
CASSPQGYSNQPQHF
>NA|TRBJ2-1|TRBV5-4
CASSLLGTGLRAYNEQFF
>NA|TRBJ2-3|TRBV13
CASSPEGAPGNTQYF
>medium-sized|TRBJ1-5|TRBV28
CASSDRVGNQPQHF
>NA|TRBJ2-1|TRBV9
CASSSGFNEQFF
>NA|TRBJ2-3|TRBV4-3
CASSQVARGTHTDTQYF
>NA|TRBJ2-3|TRBV7-9
CASSLDADTQYF
>NA|TRBJ2-2|TRBV27
CASSFIGANTGELFF
>NA|TRBJ2-3|TRBV27
CASNTRTGWAPDTQYF
>once|TRBJ2-1|TRBV27
CASSFYSDEQFF
>NA|TRBJ2-7|TRBV19
CASSTRTDSYEQYF
>NA|TRBJ2-7|TRBV6-1
CASKGGAYEQYF
>NA|TRBJ1-1|TRBV7-9
CASSLASLQGARVSEAFF
>NA|TRBJ1-1|TRBV9
CASSTEAFF
>NA|TRBJ2-5|TRBV19
CASSTPLGEGQETQYF
>NA|TRBJ2-1|TRBV5-5
CASSFSSGSSYNEQFF
>once|TRBJ2-7|TRBV7-9
CASSLAGLGSFEQYF
>NA|TRBJ2-3|TRBV13
CASSLEGLASPDTQYF
>NA|TRBJ2-2|TRBV6-5
CASSHAPNTGELFF
>few|TRBJ2-7|TRBV7-9
CASSPRDRMNEQYF
>NA|TRBJ2-7|TRBV6-1
CASSAERGHYEQYF
>NA|TRBJ1-2|TRBV13
CASSLGDFYGYTF
>NA|TRBJ1-2|TRBV29-1
CSVDTGIRYGYTF